The rows below give T cell receptor beta chains drawn from one sample of a study of T cell repertoires in ileal Crohn's disease. The table came from immunoSEQ multiplex PCR; TCRdb's copy has only in-frame clones and leaves some out. This sample yields 3,000 to 4,000 clones, of which about 73% are seen a single time; about an eighth belongs to the top ten. The sequencing input was ileal tissue. Receptors originate from an adult with Crohn's disease. Each CDR3 is given with its conserved first and last residue. A D gene is named only where the DNA matches it firmly. Size is omitted from some rows. Given values are once, few, many or a class for expanded clones.

>.|TRBV7-4|.|11|TRBJ2-7
TGTGCCAGCAGCCTCCGCTACGAGCAGTACTTC
CASSLRYEQYF
>TRBD1|TRBV11-2|.|15|TRBJ1-1
TGTGCCAGCAGCTCGACAGGGGGCACGGACACTGAAGCTTTCTTT
CASSSTGGTDTEAFF
>.|TRBV6-5|.|14|TRBJ1-2
TGTGCCAGCAGTTACGGGGGCAGGGCCTATGGCTACACCTTC
CASSYGGRAYGYTF
>.|TRBV19|few|16|TRBJ1-1
TGTGCCAGTAGTTGGGGGGGCGGTCATCTGAACACTGAAGCTTTCTTT
CASSWGGGHLNTEAFF
>TRBD1|TRBV4-3|once|16|TRBJ2-7
TGCGCCAGCAGCCAAGACCCAGGGGGCGGCCCCTACGAGCAGTACTTC
CASSQDPGGGPYEQYF
>.|TRBV4-1|.|14|TRBJ2-2
TGCGCCAGCAGCCAAGATCGTACAGCCGGGGAGCTGTTTTTT
CASSQDRTAGELFF
>.|TRBV19|.|13|TRBJ2-7
TGTGCCACCAAGACGGTAGCATCCTACGAGCAGTACTTC
CATKTVASYEQYF
>TRBD1|TRBV5-6|few|15|TRBJ2-7
TGTGCCAGCAGCAACCGCGGGACAGGGGGTCACGAGCAGTACTTC
CASSNRGTGGHEQYF
>TRBD2|TRBV7-9|.|15|TRBJ2-1
TGTGCCAGCAGTTCCAGCGGGGGGGCCCTCAATGAGCAGTTCTTC
CASSSSGGALNEQFF
>TRBD2|TRBV7-2|.|18|TRBJ2-3
TGTGCCAGCAGCCCGCTTGGGGTAGCGGGAATTTTCACAGATACGCAGTATTTT
CASSPLGVAGIFTDTQYF
>TRBD1|TRBV5-1|.|15|TRBJ1-6
TGCGCCAGCAGCTGGGGGACAGGGACTAATTCACCCCTCCACTTT
CASSWGTGTNSPLHF
>.|TRBV18|.|16|TRBJ1-4
TGTGCCAGCTCACCACCGGACAGCCCAACTAATGAAAAACTGTTTTTT
CASSPPDSPTNEKLFF
>TRBD1|TRBV4-2|once|14|TRBJ2-3
TGTGCCAGCGGAGGGACAGGGGGCGCAGATACGCAGTATTTT
CASGGTGGADTQYF
>TRBD1|TRBV9|few|14|TRBJ2-5
TGTGCCAGCAGCGTAGAACAGGGGCAAGAGACCCAGTACTTC
CASSVEQGQETQYF
>TRBD2|TRBV4-2|.|15|TRBJ2-5
TGTGCCAGCAGGGACATGGGACTAGCGGAAGAGACCCAGTACTTC
CASRDMGLAEETQYF
>TRBD2|TRBV30|.|13|TRBJ2-7
TGTGCCTGGAGGCGCGGGGGAGTATACGAGCAGTACTTC
CAWRRGGVYEQYF
>.|TRBV9|.|13|TRBJ2-1
TGTGCCAGCAGCCCCCAGGGCATCAATGAGCAGTTCTTC
CASSPQGINEQFF
>.|TRBV6-5|.|14|TRBJ2-7
TGTGCCAGCCGGGACCGGGACTTTGCCTACGAGCAGTACTTC
CASRDRDFAYEQYF
>.|TRBV30|.|15|TRBJ2-1
TGTGCCTGGAGTGGACAGAGCTCTCGTAGGAATGAGCAGTTCTTC
CAWSGQSSRRNEQFF
>TRBD2|TRBV9|.|18|TRBJ2-5
TGTGCCAGCAGCGTGCAGGTCGGCGCTAGCGGTTTCCAAGAGACCCAGTACTTC
CASSVQVGASGFQETQYF
>.|TRBV2|few|15|TRBJ2-1
TGTGCCAGCGGCCGGGGGGCGAACCCCTACAATGAGCAGTTCTTC
CASGRGANPYNEQFF
>.|TRBV9|once|16|TRBJ1-5
TGTGCCAGCAGCGATATTGTAGGGGATCGGGAGCAGCCCCAGCATTTT
CASSDIVGDREQPQHF
>TRBD2|TRBV7-2|.|14|TRBJ2-3
TGTGCCAGCAGCCGGACTAGCGGGGACTATACGCAGTATTTT
CASSRTSGDYTQYF
>TRBD2|TRBV7-2|.|19|TRBJ2-1
TGTGCCAGCAGCTTAGGGGCGCTAGCGGGGGGTAGGATTAAGGATGAGCAGTTCTTC
CASSLGALAGGRIKDEQFF
>.|TRBV6-5|.|14|TRBJ1-5
TGTGCCAGCAGTCACGGGATTGAGGGTCAGCCCCAGCATTTT
CASSHGIEGQPQHF
>TRBD2|TRBV12-5|.|11|TRBJ2-7
TGTGCTAGTTCCGGGGGGGTTGAGCAGTACTTC
CASSGGVEQYF
>.|TRBV7-2|.|11|TRBJ2-1
TGTGCCAGTCGCGGGTTCAATGAGCAGTTCTTC
CASRGFNEQFF
>.|TRBV4-3|.|17|TRBJ1-5
TGCGCCAGCAGCCAAGAATACCAAACTTATAGCAATCAGCCCCAGCATTTT
CASSQEYQTYSNQPQHF
>.|TRBV7-2|.|11|TRBJ2-7
TGTGCCAGCAGCCGTACCTACGAGCAGTACTTC
CASSRTYEQYF
>TRBD1|TRBV2|.|16|TRBJ1-5
TGTGCCAGCAGCCAACAGGGGGCAATGGGTAATCAGCCCCAGCATTTT
CASSQQGAMGNQPQHF
>.|TRBV19|once|12|TRBJ2-3
TGTGCCAGTAGACTATCTGGAGATACGCAGTATTTT
CASRLSGDTQYF
>TRBD1|TRBV9|.|15|TRBJ2-7
TGTGCCAGCAGCTCTCAGGGGGCCACAGCCTACGAGCAGTACTTC
CASSSQGATAYEQYF
>TRBD2|TRBV6-5|.|15|TRBJ2-3
TGTGCCAGCAGGCGGGGGGGCCGGGTTGCAGATACGCAGTATTTT
CASRRGGRVADTQYF
>.|TRBV18|few|15|TRBJ1-1
TGTGCCAGCTCACCCCTGGGACTTATGAACACTGAAGCTTTCTTT
CASSPLGLMNTEAFF
>.|TRBV28|.|12|TRBJ1-2
TGTGCCAGCAGGGCAGGGTCCTATGGCTACACCTTC
CASRAGSYGYTF
>TRBD2|TRBV9|.|15|TRBJ2-3
TGTGCCAGCAGCGTAGCTAGCGGGGGACAAGATACGCAGTATTTT
CASSVASGGQDTQYF
>.|TRBV9|.|14|TRBJ2-5
TGTGCCAGCAGCGCTGGGAGTCACCAAGAGACCCAGTACTTC
CASSAGSHQETQYF
>.|TRBV7-4|few|13|TRBJ1-1
TGTGCCAGCGGCTCTAGGGAGGGGACTGAAGCTTTCTTT
CASGSREGTEAFF
>.|TRBV18|.|14|TRBJ2-7
TGTGCCAGCTCACTTTCGGGTCAGGGGCGCGAGCAGTACTTC
CASSLSGQGREQYF
>.|TRBV6-1|.|13|TRBJ1-2
TGTGCCAGCAGTGAGCAGGGTCTCTATGGCTACACCTTC
CASSEQGLYGYTF
>.|TRBV5-4|.|13|TRBJ1-1
TGTGCCAGCAGCCGACCGGCAGGCGCTGAAGCTTTCTTT
CASSRPAGAEAFF
>.|TRBV5-1|medium-sized|18|TRBJ1-4
TGCGCCAGCAGCCTTGGATCCGGGACATCCATCGACGGTGAAAAACTGTTTTTT
CASSLGSGTSIDGEKLFF
>.|TRBV21-1|.|15|TRBJ2-1
TGTGCCAGCAGCAACCCACCGGGACTAGCCAATGAGCAGTTCTTC
CASSNPPGLANEQFF
>.|TRBV7-2|.|15|TRBJ1-5
TGTGCCAGCAGCTTAGAACAGTTAAGCAATCAGCCCCAGCATTTT
CASSLEQLSNQPQHF
>TRBD2|TRBV10-2|.|12|TRBJ2-2
TGCGCCAGCCGACGGGAGGCCGGGGAGCTGTTTTTT
CASRREAGELFF
>TRBD1|TRBV19|.|14|TRBJ1-5
TGTGCCAGTAGATCGGGACAGCTTCATCAGCCCCAGCATTTT
CASRSGQLHQPQHF